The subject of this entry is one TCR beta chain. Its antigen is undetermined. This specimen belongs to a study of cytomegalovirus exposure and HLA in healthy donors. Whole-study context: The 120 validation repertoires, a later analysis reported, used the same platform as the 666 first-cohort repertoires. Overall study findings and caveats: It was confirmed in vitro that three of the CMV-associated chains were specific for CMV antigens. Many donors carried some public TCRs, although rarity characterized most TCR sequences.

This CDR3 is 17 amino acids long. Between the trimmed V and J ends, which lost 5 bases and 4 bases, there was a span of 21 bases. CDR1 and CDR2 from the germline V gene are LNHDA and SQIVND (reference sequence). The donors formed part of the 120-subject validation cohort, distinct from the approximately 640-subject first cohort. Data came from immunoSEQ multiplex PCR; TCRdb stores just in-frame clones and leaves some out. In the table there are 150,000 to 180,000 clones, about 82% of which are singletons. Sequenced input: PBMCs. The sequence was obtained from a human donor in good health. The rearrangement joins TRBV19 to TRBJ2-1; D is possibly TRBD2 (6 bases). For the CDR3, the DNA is TGTGCCAGTAGTCATATAGTGGGGCTAGCGAAGTACAATGAGCAGTTCTTC. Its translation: CASSHIVGLAKYNEQFF.